The 27 T cell receptor beta chains below were found in one sample sequenced in a study of patients and donors after allogeneic stem cell transplantation. Using its own MiXCR run on the RT-PCR reads, TCRdb lists one record per CDR3 protein. Here the sample spans about 960,000 distinct CDR3 sequences, approximately 18% being singletons. The specimen sequenced was blood, either unsorted or a sorted T cell fraction (not recorded which). Every receptor here comes from a human donor who was either an allogeneic HSCT recipient or a stem cell or donor lymphocyte infusion donor (not recorded which). It is not recorded whose cells these are; they may come from a transplant donor.

This clonotype was found once. The chain is built from TRBV27 and TRBJ2-7, with D possibly TRBD1 on 7 matching bases. Trimming pared 0 bases from V and 7 bases from J, leaving 10 bases between. CDR3 length: 13 residues. Germline V gene lookup returns CDR1 MNHEY and CDR2 SMNVEV (reference sequence). The CDR3 coding sequence is TGTGCCAGCAGTTTATCGACAGGGAGGGAGCAGTACTTC. This encodes CASSLSTGREQYF.

This clonotype was detected a few times. This sequence joins TRBV21-1 and TRBJ2-5. TRBV21-1 is recorded as a pseudogene. The CDR3 length is 14 residues. The CDR3 is CASSKMDGQETQYF. The CDR3 DNA sequence: TGTGCCAGCAGCAAAATGGACGGACAAGAGACCCAGTACTTC.

This clonotype has a handful of counts. The V gene is TRBV4-2, the J gene TRBJ1-4; maybe TRBD1 (6 bases). The V and J ends lost 0 bases and 10 bases respectively, with 18 bases between them. Germline V gene sequence: CDR1 LGHNA, CDR2 YNFKEQ. The CDR3 spans 16 residues. The CDR3 reads CASSQDWGGPEAKLFF. The CDR3 DNA is TGTGCCAGCAGCCAAGATTGGGGGGGGCCAGAGGCAAAACTGTTTTTT.

This clonotype has at least ten counts. This chain links TRBV5-1 with TRBJ1-5; TRBD1 agrees at 8 bases. There are 15 residues in the CDR3. The ends lost 0 bases at V and 5 bases at J; junction bases unmatched: 4. CDR1 is SGHRS and CDR2 is YFSETQ in the germline V gene. CDR3 sequence (DNA): TGCGCCAGCAGCTTGGGTCAGGGGGCAGATCAGCCCCAGCATTTT. Translation gives CASSLGQGADQPQHF.

In DNA, the CDR3 is TGTGCCATCAGTGAGTCCCAGGCGAAACAGACAGATACGCAGTATTTT. Protein: CAISESQAKQTDTQYF. This rearrangement joins TRBV10-3 to TRBJ2-3; unclear D gene. Trimming took 0 bases from V and 3 from J, leaving 13 bases between them. CDR3 length: 16 residues. Germline V lookup: CDR1 ENHRY, CDR2 SYGVKD.

The rearrangement links TRBV5-1 to TRBJ2-3, with 10 positions matching TRBD2. CDR1 SGHRS and CDR2 YFSETQ come from the germline V gene. After removal of 3 bases from V and 6 bases from J, the junction contained 7 bases not matched to a gene. The CDR3 is 15 residues long. Here the CDR3 DNA reads TGCGCCAGCAGCTATGGACTAGCGGTATCTGATACGCAGTATTTT. Amino acid sequence: CASSYGLAVSDTQYF.

In this sample, this clonotype turned up a few times. The rearrangement links TRBV29-1 to TRBJ1-4; D possibly corresponds to TRBD1 (5 bases). Trimming took off 6 bases at V and 2 bases at J, with 10 bases between the two ends. Germline assignment: CDR1 SQVTM and CDR2 ANQGSEA. The CDR3 is made up of 13 amino acids. The DNA for the CDR3 is TGCAGCGTCTCAGGGATGACTAATGAAAAACTGTTTTTT. Translation: CSVSGMTNEKLFF.

This clonotype was detected a few times. This chain connects TRBV25-1 to TRBJ2-1; TRBD2 agrees at 7 bases. This CDR3 region has 17 residues. Germline CDR1 is MGHDK and CDR2 is SYGVNS. V lost 3 bases and J lost 7; bases outside the gene matches: 15. CDR3 in DNA: TGTGCCAGCAGTGAGGTTTCCGGGAGGCCCCACGGGAATGAGCAGTTCTTC. Translated: CASSEVSGRPHGNEQFF.

The chain employs TRBV20-1 and TRBJ1-2; D is unclear. The CDR3 covers 12 residues. Trimming removed 2 bases from V and 7 bases from J, with 11 bases in between. Germline V CDR1 and CDR2: DFQATT, SNEGSKA (reference sequence). CDR3 residues: CSARTTRAGYTF. Written as DNA, the CDR3 is TGCAGTGCTAGAACGACAAGAGCTGGCTACACCTTC.

This clonotype was found many times. This sequence joins TRBV5-1 and TRBJ1-5; 10 nucleotides line up with TRBD1. V lost 1 base, J lost 2 bases, and 3 bases stayed unmatched. The germline gives CDR1 SGHRS, CDR2 YFSETQ. The CDR3 is made up of 16 amino acids. The CDR3 loop is CASSLSGTGGNQPQHF. The CDR3 region has the DNA TGCGCCAGCAGCTTGTCCGGGACAGGGGGCAATCAGCCCCAGCATTTT.

This clonotype has more than one count but fewer than ten. One junction end does not reproduce the germline sequence, and a read error may be involved. J is TRBJ1-1 and V is TRBV4-1; possible D gene TRBD1, 6 bases. Germline V gives CDR1 MGHRA, CDR2 YSYEKL. This CDR3 region has 17 residues. CDR3 sequence (DNA): TGCGCCAGCAGGCAAGTTTGGCAGGGGAGTTTGAACACTGAAGCTTTCTTT. It is translated as CASRQVWQGSLNTEAFF.

V and J are TRBV25-1 and TRBJ1-5; no clear D. The CDR3 runs 14 residues. Germline CDR1 MGHDK, CDR2 SYGVNS. V lost 4 bases, J lost 0 bases, and 7 bases lay in between. The CDR3 DNA reads TGTGCCAGCAGTGCCGGATTTAGCAATCAGCCCCAGCATTTT. Amino acids: CASSAGFSNQPQHF.

This chain links TRBV6-1 with TRBJ2-3; maybe TRBD2 (6 bases). Between the trimmed V and J ends, which lost 6 bases and 4 bases, there was a span of 14 bases. Germline V CDR1 and CDR2: MNHNS, SASEGT. CDR3 length equals 14 residues. The DNA for the CDR3 is TGTGCCAGCAGCCCACTCGGGAGCTCAGATACGCAGTATTTT. The encoded protein is CASSPLGSSDTQYF.

This clonotype was observed a handful of times. The V gene is TRBV12-3 or TRBV12-4, the J gene TRBJ1-6; 8 bases line up with TRBD1. This CDR3 has 15 amino acids. V lost 6 bases to trimming and J lost 8 bases; unmatched junction nucleotides: 9. The CDR3 sequence is CASSQRGQAYSPLHF. The CDR3 DNA sequence: TGTGCCAGCAGCCAGCGGGGACAGGCCTATTCACCCCTCCACTTT.

This clonotype showed up just a few times. The chain employs TRBV7-3 and TRBJ1-2; D gene ambiguous. The CDR3 extends over 15 amino acids. Trimming took 4 bases from V and 1 from J, leaving 13 bases between them. Germline CDR1 reads SGHTA; CDR2 reads FQGTGA. The CDR3 loop is CASSSRGQLNYGYTF. For the CDR3, the DNA is TGTGCCAGCAGCTCCCGAGGCCAGCTTAACTATGGCTACACCTTC.

This clonotype appeared a few times. The V gene is TRBV12-3 or TRBV12-4, the J gene TRBJ1-3; unclear D gene. V shed 5 bases and J shed 1 base, with 12 bases lying between them. This CDR3 is 15 amino acids long. Here the CDR3 DNA reads TGTGCCAGCAGTCGTTCCGGGGTATCTGGAAACACCATATATTTT. Translated, it gives CASSRSGVSGNTIYF.

This clonotype was observed a handful of times. This chain links TRBV4-2 with TRBJ2-2; 11 bases are a match to TRBD2. The V gene end was trimmed by 1 base and the J gene end by 7 bases; junction bases not matched to a gene: 5. The CDR3 has 16 residues. The germline V gene has CDR1 LGHNA and CDR2 YNFKEQ. This CDR3 reads CASSQVLLAGVGELFF. In nucleotides, the CDR3 is TGTGCCAGCAGCCAAGTATTACTAGCGGGGGTCGGGGAGCTGTTTTTT.

This chain uses TRBV15 with TRBJ2-2; no reliable D call. Germline CDR1 LNHNV, CDR2 YYDKDF (reference sequence). The CDR3 is made up of 17 amino acids. V lost 0 bases and J lost 1, with 12 bases in between. CDR3 sequence: CATSRDLSGLNTGELFF. DNA for the CDR3: TGTGCCACCAGCAGAGATCTCTCCGGGCTGAACACCGGGGAGCTGTTTTTT. The variable domain in full, with the rest retrieved from reference TRBV15 and TRBJ2-2, is DAMVIQNPRYQVTQFGKPVTLSCSQTLNHNVMYWYQQKSSQAPKLLFHYYDKDFNNEADTPDNFQSRRPNTSFCFLDIRSPGLGDTAMYLCATSRDLSGLNTGELFFGEGSRLTVL.

This sequence joins TRBV7-9 and TRBJ1-1; TRBD1 matches 9 bases. With V trimmed by 1 base and J by 5 bases, 8 bases remained unmatched. Germline V lookup: CDR1 SEHNR, CDR2 FQNEAQ (reference sequence). This CDR3 region has 16 residues. In DNA form, the CDR3 reads TGTGCCAGCAGCTTAGTTGAGGCAGGGACAGGGACTGAAGCTTTCTTT. Translated: CASSLVEAGTGTEAFF.

This clonotype occurred a few times. The CDR3 nucleotides are TGTGCCAGCAGTTTACTTGTGGGGGCGAACACAGATACGCAGTATTTT. It is translated as CASSLLVGANTDTQYF. This rearrangement joins TRBV12-3 or TRBV12-4 to TRBJ2-3; possibly TRBD1 for D (6 bases). Trimming shortened V by 2 bases and J by 2 bases, and 14 bases separated the two germline ends. CDR3 length equals 16 residues.

The chain carries TRBV27 and TRBJ1-5; 7 nucleotides line up with TRBD1. CDR3 length: 14 residues. Germline CDR1 and CDR2: MNHEY and SMNVEV (reference sequence). V lost 3 bases, J lost 5 bases, and 4 bases stayed unmatched. Written as DNA, the CDR3 is TGTGCCAGCAGTTTCGGGGACAGCTATCAGCCCCAGCATTTT. As protein: CASSFGDSYQPQHF.

The genes are TRBV9 and TRBJ1-1; a weak D match, TRBD1 (5 bases). The CDR3 spans 14 residues. Germline V gives CDR1 SGDLS, CDR2 YYNGEE. The V end was cut by 0 bases, the J end by 3 bases, with 9 bases between. DNA of the CDR3: TGTGCCAGCAGCGTAGCTGACAGTTACACTGAAGCTTTCTTT. Protein product: CASSVADSYTEAFF.

This clonotype showed up just a few times. This chain connects TRBV20-1 to TRBJ2-5; D uncertain. CDR3 length: 12 residues. The germline V gene has CDR1 DFQATT and CDR2 SNEGSKA (reference sequence). Trimming left V 3 bases short and J 5 bases short, with 10 bases between. The CDR3 region is CSASVSRETQYF. In nucleotides, the CDR3 is TGCAGTGCTAGTGTTAGTAGGGAGACCCAGTACTTC.

This clonotype appeared a few times. The chain couples TRBV6-1 to TRBJ1-3; no definite D call. Trimming pared 3 bases from V and 0 bases from J, leaving 12 bases between. The CDR3 extends over 16 amino acids. Germline CDR1 and CDR2: MNHNS and SASEGT. CDR3 coding DNA: TGTGCCAGCAGTGAGATTGGAGTAAACTCTGGAAACACCATATATTTT. It yields the protein CASSEIGVNSGNTIYF.

The V and J genes are TRBV20-1 and TRBJ2-1, with TRBD1 matching 8 bases. J gave up 7 bases and V 3 bases, and 20 bases lay outside the gene matches. Germline values: CDR1 DFQATT, CDR2 SNEGSKA (reference sequence). There are 18 residues in the CDR3. Here the CDR3 reads CSASGTGLRTGNANEQFF. CDR3 coding DNA: TGCAGTGCTAGCGGAACCGGGCTCCGGACAGGGAATGCGAATGAGCAGTTCTTC.

The CDR3 DNA sequence: TGTGCCAGTAGTGCGCAGGAGTTCAGGAATTCACCCCTCCACTTT. Residues: CASSAQEFRNSPLHF. The chain links TRBV19 to TRBJ1-6; D unresolved. V was pared by 5 bases and J by 7 bases, with 15 bases between. The germline V gene has CDR1 LNHDA and CDR2 SQIVND (reference sequence). The length of the CDR3 is 15 residues.

This chain joins TRBV14 and TRBJ2-7; no reliable D call. The V gene lost 4 bases and the J gene lost 3 bases, with 13 bases spanning the gap. CDR3 length equals 14 residues. Germline V lookup: CDR1 SGHDN, CDR2 FVKESK. CDR3 DNA: TGTGCCAGCAGCCCAGGTAACTTCCTCTACGAGCAGTACTTC. Protein: CASSPGNFLYEQYF.